This T cell receptor (beta chain) was obtained from a study of OX40 agonist ivuxolimab in advanced cancers. For the study at large: It was ivuxolimab, an agonistic anti-OX40 (CD134) antibody, that patients were treated with. Study-level findings and limits: Clonal expansion by week 6 occurred in CD4+ and CD8+ blood T cells (at 0.1 to 3.0 mg/kg).

As concerns this clone: Its antigen remains unknown.

The sampling schedule covered blood at baseline, cycle 4 day 1, and cycle 7 day 1. V was shortened by 0 bases and J by 8 bases, with 8 bases between the two germline ends. This CDR3 comprises 13 residues. Germline V gene lookup returns CDR1 LNHNV and CDR2 YYDKDF (reference sequence). Sequencing used immunoSEQ multiplex PCR; TCRdb keeps in-frame clones, though not all of them. The table shows more than 50,000 clones, with around 87% occurring only once. V usage is TRBV15 and J usage is TRBJ2-1; D tentatively reads TRBD1 or TRBD2 (5 bases each). This receptor was taken from an adult with an advanced solid tumor such as melanoma, head and neck, liver or kidney cancer. Sequences were derived from CD4+ or CD8+ T cells sorted from blood, sampled in a trial of the OX40 agonist ivuxolimab. CDR3 sequence: CATSRDRGYEQFF. For the CDR3, the DNA is TGTGCCACCAGCAGAGATCGGGGCTATGAGCAGTTCTTC.